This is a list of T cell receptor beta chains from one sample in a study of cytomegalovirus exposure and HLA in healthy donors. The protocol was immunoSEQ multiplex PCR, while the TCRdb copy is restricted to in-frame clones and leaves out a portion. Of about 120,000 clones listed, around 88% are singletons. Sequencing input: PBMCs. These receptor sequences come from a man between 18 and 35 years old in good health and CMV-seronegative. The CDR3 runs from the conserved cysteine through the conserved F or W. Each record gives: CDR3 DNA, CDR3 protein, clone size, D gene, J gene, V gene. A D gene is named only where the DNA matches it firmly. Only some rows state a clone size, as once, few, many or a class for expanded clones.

DNA: TGTGCCAGCAGCACGGGACTGATCGCCCAGTACTTC; CDR3: CASSTGLIAQYF; size: NA; D: NA; J: TRBJ2-5; V: TRBV2
DNA: TGTGCCAGCAGTTGGGACAGGGTGATTGAAAAACTGTTTTTT; CDR3: CASSWDRVIEKLFF; size: NA; D: TRBD1; J: TRBJ1-4; V: TRBV6-6
DNA: TGCGCCAGCAGCTTGGTAACAGACTATGGCTACACCTTC; CDR3: CASSLVTDYGYTF; size: NA; D: NA; J: TRBJ1-2; V: TRBV5-1
DNA: TGTGCCAGCAGTTTTGGGTCTAGTGCCGAGCAGTACTTC; CDR3: CASSFGSSAEQYF; size: once; D: NA; J: TRBJ2-7; V: TRBV27
DNA: TGTGCCAGTAGTAATCGCGCCGGGGAGCTGTTTTTT; CDR3: CASSNRAGELFF; size: NA; D: NA; J: TRBJ2-2; V: TRBV19
DNA: TGTGCCAGCAGATCGGGCAGGGCTGGTATTGCTGGCTACACCTTC; CDR3: CASRSGRAGIAGYTF; size: NA; D: NA; J: TRBJ1-2; V: TRBV6-5
DNA: TGTGCCAGCAGCCCATTATATAAGGACAGGCATTACGAGCAGTACTTC; CDR3: CASSPLYKDRHYEQYF; size: NA; D: TRBD1; J: TRBJ2-7; V: TRBV14
DNA: TGTGCCAGCAGTGACTACAGGGGGCTAAAGCAGCCCCAGCATTTT; CDR3: CASSDYRGLKQPQHF; size: NA; D: TRBD1; J: TRBJ1-5; V: TRBV2
DNA: TGTGCCAGCAGCCCAATGGTCCTGAAGCTTTTCTTT; CDR3: CASSPMVLKLFF; size: NA; D: NA; J: TRBJ1-1; V: TRBV6-5
DNA: TGTGCCAGCAGCGGCCGACTGGGCACCGGGGAGCTGTTTTTT; CDR3: CASSGRLGTGELFF; size: NA; D: NA; J: TRBJ2-2; V: TRBV11-3
DNA: TGTGCCAGTTCGGGGATAGGACGTACAGATACGCAGTATTTT; CDR3: CASSGIGRTDTQYF; size: NA; D: NA; J: TRBJ2-3; V: TRBV19
DNA: TGTGCCAGCAGTTTATCGGGGGCGCATAGCACAGATACGCAGTATTTT; CDR3: CASSLSGAHSTDTQYF; size: NA; D: NA; J: TRBJ2-3; V: TRBV27
DNA: TGTGCCAGCAGTTCCCCTGGGACAAGCTATGGCTACACCTTC; CDR3: CASSSPGTSYGYTF; size: few; D: NA; J: TRBJ1-2; V: TRBV6-5
DNA: TGTGCCAGCAGCCTGGGACAGGGGGTTCTGGAGCAGTACTTC; CDR3: CASSLGQGVLEQYF; size: NA; D: TRBD1; J: TRBJ2-5; V: TRBV27
DNA: TGCGCCAGCAGCCTGGCCCTCTCTGGAAACACCATATATTTT; CDR3: CASSLALSGNTIYF; size: NA; D: NA; J: TRBJ1-3; V: TRBV4-3
DNA: TGTGCCAGCAGTTTTCCCCCAGAACAGGGAGCTGGAAACACCATATATTTT; CDR3: CASSFPPEQGAGNTIYF; size: NA; D: NA; J: TRBJ1-3; V: TRBV6-7
DNA: TGTGCCACTACCCGGAGACAGGGGTCCTACGAGCAGTACTTC; CDR3: CATTRRQGSYEQYF; size: NA; D: TRBD1; J: TRBJ2-7; V: TRBV19
DNA: TGTGCCAGCAGCCCCGGACTAGAACTTGCCGAGCAGTACTTC; CDR3: CASSPGLELAEQYF; size: NA; D: TRBD2; J: TRBJ2-7; V: TRBV7-9
DNA: TGCGCCAGCAGCTTGGGACCAGGGAATCTCTACGAGCAGTACTTC; CDR3: CASSLGPGNLYEQYF; size: once; D: NA; J: TRBJ2-7; V: TRBV5-1
DNA: TGTGCCAGCAGTTACCATGAGACTAGGGGAAACGAGCAGTTCTTC; CDR3: CASSYHETRGNEQFF; size: NA; D: NA; J: TRBJ2-1; V: TRBV6-6
DNA: TGTGCCAGCAGTTACTCCGACAGGTACTACGAGCAGTACTTC; CDR3: CASSYSDRYYEQYF; size: NA; D: NA; J: TRBJ2-7; V: TRBV6-5
DNA: TGCGCCAGCAGCCAAGATTTTTCGGCGGGTCCCGGTAGTTACGAGCAGTACTTC; CDR3: CASSQDFSAGPGSYEQYF; size: NA; D: NA; J: TRBJ2-7; V: TRBV4-1